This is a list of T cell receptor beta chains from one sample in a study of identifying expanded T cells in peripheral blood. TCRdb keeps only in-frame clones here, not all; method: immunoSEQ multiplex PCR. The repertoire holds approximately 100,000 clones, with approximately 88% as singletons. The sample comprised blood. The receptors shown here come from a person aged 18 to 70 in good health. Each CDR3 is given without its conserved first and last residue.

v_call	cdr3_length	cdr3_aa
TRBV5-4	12	ASSIRQGAYGYT
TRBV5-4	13	ASRQGVGSTGELF
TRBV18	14	ASSPTGTSGANEQF
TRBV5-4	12	ASKMTGLTDTQY
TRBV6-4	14	ASSEILERSTDTQY
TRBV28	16	ASSASPGLGSHTDTQY
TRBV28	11	ASSTHLQDRVL
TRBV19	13	ASSIKQGMGTEAF
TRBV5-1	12	ASSLVQSTDTQY
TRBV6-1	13	ASSFTSGAGDEQY
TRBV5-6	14	ASSLAGIRQAYEQY
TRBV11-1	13	ASSFKGEPAETQY
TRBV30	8	AWTSGEQF
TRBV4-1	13	ASSQEPIGTGELF
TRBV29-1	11	SVVRQGNYGYT
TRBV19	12	ASSMGQGFDEQY
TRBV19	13	ASSLKAGTKETQY
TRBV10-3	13	AIGVIQGGTYEQY
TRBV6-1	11	ASTGGAKNIQY
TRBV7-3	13	ASSSQGQGRDTQY
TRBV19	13	ASSPGQGATGELF
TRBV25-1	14	ASSEARTGGGETQY
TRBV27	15	ASSLTLGATPTDTQY
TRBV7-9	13	ASSAEVAGRVEQY
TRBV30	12	AWSRGGGTGELF
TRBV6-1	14	ASSEGEGTGNQPQH
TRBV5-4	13	ASSAGLSTQETQY
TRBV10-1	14	ASSETRDSNTGELF
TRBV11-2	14	ASSLIHSQGAIEAF
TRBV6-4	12	ASGETGVADTQY
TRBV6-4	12	ASRPSTGTGELF
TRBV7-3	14	ASSLGPPSGANVLT
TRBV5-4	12	ASSLQGGLNTQY
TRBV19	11	AGSMRAGNTIY
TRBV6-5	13	ASKGPSGRYNEQF
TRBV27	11	ASSLGPYQPQH
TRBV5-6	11	ASSLVHPETQY
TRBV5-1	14	ASSRRSLGVNTEAF
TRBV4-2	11	ASSQTTRNEQF
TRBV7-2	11	ASSLEATEKLF
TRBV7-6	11	ASSPGGYSPLH
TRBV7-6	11	ASSRGVWETQY
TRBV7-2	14	ASSTTSGRRVGELF
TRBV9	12	ASSLEDRVGGYT
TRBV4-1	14	ASSQEGLGGPNEQF
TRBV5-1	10	ASSAVTGEQY
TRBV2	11	ASINRGTPEAF
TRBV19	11	ASSGRRGAEQY
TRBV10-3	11	AISETQGTEAF
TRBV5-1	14	ASSFDRGFANEKLF
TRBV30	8	AWNTGGYT
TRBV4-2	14	ASSQERGPGYNEQF